The sequence of this T cell receptor beta chain was determined in a study of blood T cell repertoires in COVID-19. This clone was counted only a few times. Only in-frame clones appear in the TCRdb table, and some are missing; sequencing was by immunoSEQ multiplex PCR. The table lists about 180,000 clones, roughly 87% of them singletons. The sequence was obtained from a woman aged 50 to 65 who had recovered from COVID-19. Specimen: PBMCs or T cells enriched from blood (not recorded which).

DNA for the CDR3: TGCGCCAGCAGCCAAGATAGAGGGACTGGAAACACCATATATTTT. As protein: CASSQDRGTGNTIYF. This chain joins TRBV4-1 and TRBJ1-3; D unclear. The CDR3 contains 15 residues. Germline-derived CDR1 and CDR2 are MGHRA and YSYEKL. V was cut by 0 bases and J by 2 bases, with 8 bases left in between.